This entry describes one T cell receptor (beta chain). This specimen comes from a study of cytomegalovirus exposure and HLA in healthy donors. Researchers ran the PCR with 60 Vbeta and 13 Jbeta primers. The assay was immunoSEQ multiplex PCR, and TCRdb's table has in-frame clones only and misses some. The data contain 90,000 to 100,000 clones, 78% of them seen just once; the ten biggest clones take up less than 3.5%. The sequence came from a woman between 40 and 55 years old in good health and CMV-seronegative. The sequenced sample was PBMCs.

The CDR3 DNA is TGTGCCAGCAGTTCGTTACAGGGGCTTCCTCAGCCCCAGCATTTT. Translation gives CASSSLQGLPQPQHF. The V call is TRBV6-1, the J call TRBJ1-5, with 7 bases that match TRBD1. There are 15 residues in the CDR3. J was trimmed by 6 bases and V by 5 bases; bases with no gene match: 10. Germline V CDR1 and CDR2: MNHNS, SASEGT.